The present entry profiles one T cell receptor (beta chain) with its context. Its antigen remains unidentified. The CDR3 extends over 14 amino acids. Per germline, CDR1 DFQATT and CDR2 SNEGSKA (reference sequence). Each sample's input was 200 to 250 ng genomic DNA, some 34,000 genome equivalents. The data are from a study of T cell clusters in autoimmune cytopenias. One tube held mixed TRB-A and TRB-B primer pools for touch-down PCR. TCRdb re-analyzed the multiplex PCR reads; it lists each CDR3 protein once, without DNA. This specimen shows about 12,000 distinct CDR3 sequences; the ten leading clones hold 2.5% to 4%. Study-wide findings and caveats: Exclusive TRB clusters were almost three-fold more numerous in healthy donors than in active autoimmune hepatitis.

This same sample was also part of a study on T cell repertoires in aging, cancer and after chemotherapy. Turning to that study: Across the chemotherapy interval, each cancer cohort showed higher median generation probability, suggesting thymic rebound.

The clonotype was recovered from a human donor in good health. The chain has TRBV20-1 and TRBJ1-5. Sequences were obtained from peripheral blood. CDR3 in amino acids: CSARGGLGDQPQHF.